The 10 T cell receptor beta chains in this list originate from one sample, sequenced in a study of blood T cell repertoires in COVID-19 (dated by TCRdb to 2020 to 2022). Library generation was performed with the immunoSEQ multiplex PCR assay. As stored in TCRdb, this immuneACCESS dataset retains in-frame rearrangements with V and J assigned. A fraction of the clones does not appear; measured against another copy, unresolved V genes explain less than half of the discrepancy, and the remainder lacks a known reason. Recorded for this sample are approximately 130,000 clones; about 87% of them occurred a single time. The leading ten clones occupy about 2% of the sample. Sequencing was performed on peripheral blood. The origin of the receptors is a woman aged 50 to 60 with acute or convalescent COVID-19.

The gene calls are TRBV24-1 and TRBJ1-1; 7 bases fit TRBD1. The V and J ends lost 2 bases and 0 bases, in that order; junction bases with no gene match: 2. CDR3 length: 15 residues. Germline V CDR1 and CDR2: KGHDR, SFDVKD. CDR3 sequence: CATSDWDRMNTEAFF. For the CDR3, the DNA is TGTGCCACCAGTGATTGGGACAGAATGAACACTGAAGCTTTCTTT.

The CDR3 reads CASSQATGGTGELFF. CDR3 coding DNA: TGCGCCAGCAGCCAAGCCACAGGGGGCACCGGGGAGCTGTTTTTT. V usage is TRBV4-3 and J usage is TRBJ2-2, with 8 bases aligning to TRBD1. Per the germline V gene, CDR1 is LGHNA and CDR2 is YSLEER. The CDR3 sequence is 15 residues long. Trimming removed 1 base from V and 4 bases from J; junction bases left unmatched: 2.

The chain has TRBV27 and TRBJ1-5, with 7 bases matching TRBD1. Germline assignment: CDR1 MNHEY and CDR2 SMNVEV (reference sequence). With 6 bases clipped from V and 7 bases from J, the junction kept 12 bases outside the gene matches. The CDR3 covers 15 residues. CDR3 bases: TGTGCCAGCAGGATTGACAGGGAGCCTTTCCAGCCCCAGCATTTT. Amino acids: CASRIDREPFQPQHF.

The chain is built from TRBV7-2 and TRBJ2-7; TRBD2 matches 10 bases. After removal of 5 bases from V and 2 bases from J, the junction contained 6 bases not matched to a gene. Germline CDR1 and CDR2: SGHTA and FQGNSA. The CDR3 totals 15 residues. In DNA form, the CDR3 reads TGTGCCAGCAGCCCCGTAGCGGGAGGTACCTACGAGCAGTACTTC. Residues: CASSPVAGGTYEQYF.

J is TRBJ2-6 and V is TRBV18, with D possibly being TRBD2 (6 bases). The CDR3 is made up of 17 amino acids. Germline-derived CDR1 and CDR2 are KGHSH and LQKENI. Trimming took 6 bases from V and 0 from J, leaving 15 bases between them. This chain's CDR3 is CASSRQRGISGANVLTF. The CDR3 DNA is TGTGCCAGCTCCCGACAACGGGGGATCTCTGGGGCCAACGTCCTGACTTTC.

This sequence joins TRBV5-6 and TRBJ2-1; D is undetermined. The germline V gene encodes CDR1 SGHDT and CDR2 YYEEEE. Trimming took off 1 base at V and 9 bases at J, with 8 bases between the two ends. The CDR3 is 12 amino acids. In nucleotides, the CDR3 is TGTGCCAGCAGCTTGTATGTCAGTGAGCAGTTCTTC. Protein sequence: CASSLYVSEQFF.

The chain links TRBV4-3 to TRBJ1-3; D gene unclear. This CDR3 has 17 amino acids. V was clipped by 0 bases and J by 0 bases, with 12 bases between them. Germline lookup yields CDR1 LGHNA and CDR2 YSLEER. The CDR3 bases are TGCGCCAGCAGCCAAGACGCCGGGAGCTACTCTGGAAACACCATATATTTT. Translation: CASSQDAGSYSGNTIYF.

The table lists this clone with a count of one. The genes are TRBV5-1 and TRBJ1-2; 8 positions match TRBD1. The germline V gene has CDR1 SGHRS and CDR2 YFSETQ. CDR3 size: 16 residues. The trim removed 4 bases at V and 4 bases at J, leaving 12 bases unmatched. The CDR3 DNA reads TGCGCCAGCAGCCGTATTACCGGGACAGGCCTCTATGGCTACACCTTC. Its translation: CASSRITGTGLYGYTF.

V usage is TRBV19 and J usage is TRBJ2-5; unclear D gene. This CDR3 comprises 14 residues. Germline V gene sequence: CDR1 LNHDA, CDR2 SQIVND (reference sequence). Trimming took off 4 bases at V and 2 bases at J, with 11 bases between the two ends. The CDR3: CASSTPGSQETQYF. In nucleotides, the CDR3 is TGTGCCAGTAGTACCCCAGGATCACAAGAGACCCAGTACTTC. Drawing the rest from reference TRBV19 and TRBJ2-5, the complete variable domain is DGGITQSPKYLFRKEGQNVTLSCEQNLNHDAMYWYRQDPGQGLRLIYYSQIVNDFQKGDIAEGYSVSREKKESFPLTVTSAQKNPTAFYLCASSTPGSQETQYFGPGTRLLVL.

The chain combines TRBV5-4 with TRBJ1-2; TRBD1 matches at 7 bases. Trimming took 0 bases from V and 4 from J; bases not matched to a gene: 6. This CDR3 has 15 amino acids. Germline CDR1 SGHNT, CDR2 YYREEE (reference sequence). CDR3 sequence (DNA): TGTGCCAGCAGCTTGGGACAGGGATTTAGCTATGGCTACACCTTC. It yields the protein CASSLGQGFSYGYTF.